The sequence of this TCR beta chain was determined in a study of lymphopenia after photon versus proton radiotherapy. The CDR3 runs 14 residues. Between the trimmed V and J ends, which lost 10 bases and 6 bases, there was a span of 19 bases. The germline V gene has CDR1 MDHEN and CDR2 SYDVKM. The data were produced by immunoSEQ multiplex PCR, yet TCRdb's version contains in-frame clones alone and is incomplete. The sample yields 68,000 or so clones, roughly 93% seen once. Note on this clone: Its antigen is not identified.

Study findings and constraints: Proton therapy kept repertoires fairly stable, unlike photons, which gained effector/memory cells. In patients who died, overall survival fell as post-nadir TCR diversity dropped more.

This material consisted of peripheral blood, taken from a patient treated with photon-based radiotherapy. The V and J genes are TRBV28 and TRBJ2-1; possibly TRBD1 or TRBD2 for D (7 bases each). This receptor was identified in a woman in her 70s with pancreatic cancer. For the CDR3, the DNA is TGTGCCACCCAGACAGGGAGGGATACCAATGAGCAGTTCTTC. Translation: CATQTGRDTNEQFF.